The 19 T cell receptor beta chains in this list originate from one sample, sequenced in a study of blood T cells in healthy people across ages. Then a second PCR, running about 6 to 12 cycles, was carried out with a sample-barcoded 5' primer and a J-beta primer mix. One entry per CDR3 protein, called by TCRdb with MiXCR from the 5' RACE reads. Here the sample spans about 580,000 distinct CDR3 sequences, roughly 43% being singletons. Sequences were obtained from blood. All receptors come from an elderly man in good health.

The chain joins TRBV7-2 to TRBJ2-1; 9 positions match TRBD2. The CDR3 length is 15 residues. Losses at the gene ends were 2 bases for V and 7 bases for J; bases not matched to a gene: 6. Germline V gene lookup returns CDR1 SGHTA and CDR2 FQGNSA. The CDR3 coding sequence is TGTGCCAGCAGCTTATTTAGCGGGAGTGGTAATGAGCAGTTCTTC. Translating gives CASSLFSGSGNEQFF.

This clonotype turned up a few times. This sequence joins TRBV5-1 and TRBJ2-3, with a weak D call TRBD1 (7 bases). Trimming pared 0 bases from V and 0 bases from J, leaving 11 bases between. The CDR3 contains 16 residues. The germline gives CDR1 SGHRS, CDR2 YFSETQ. The CDR3 reads CASSLGGDRSTDTQYF. The CDR3 nucleotides read TGCGCCAGCAGCTTGGGGGGGGACAGAAGCACAGATACGCAGTATTTT.

The chain is built from TRBV4-3 and TRBJ2-3; D might be TRBD1 (5 bases). The ends were cut back, 0 bases at V and 0 bases at J, with 10 bases in the middle. The CDR3 has 16 amino acids. CDR1 and CDR2 (germline): LGHNA, YSLEER. The CDR3 protein is CASSQEWGISTDTQYF. CDR3 sequence (DNA): TGCGCCAGCAGCCAAGAGTGGGGCATTAGCACAGATACGCAGTATTTT.

The sample holds many counts of this clonotype. The J gene is TRBJ2-1, the V gene TRBV6-5; 8 bases agree with TRBD2. Germline V gives CDR1 MNHEY, CDR2 SVGAGI. This CDR3 is built from 13 residues. V was pared by 2 bases and J by 9 bases, with 3 bases of the junction left unmatched. The DNA of the CDR3 is TGTGCCAGCAGTTACCCGGGAGGGTCTGAGCAGTTCTTC. This codes for CASSYPGGSEQFF.

The chain recombines TRBV29-1 with TRBJ2-5; 8 nucleotides align to TRBD1. Judging by the DNA end, TRBJ2-7 fits better; the J call may be wrong. Germline values: CDR1 SQVTM, CDR2 ANQGSEA. The length of the CDR3 is 13 residues. The CDR3 sequence: CSVGRGQGYEQYF. CDR3 DNA sequence: TGCAGCGTAGGCAGGGGGCAAGGCTACGAGCAGTACTTC.

Of note for this clonotype: A much larger clone lies a single base off, so this may be a read error. The V and J genes are TRBV6-5 and TRBJ2-7, with unresolved D. Germline V gives CDR1 MNHEY, CDR2 SVGAGI. The CDR3 totals 12 residues. The CDR3 DNA reads TGTGTCAGCAGGAGAGCCTCCTACGTGCAGTACTTC. Encoded protein: CVSRRASYVQYF.

The chain employs TRBV7-2 and TRBJ1-1, with a possible D match to TRBD1 (5 bases). Trimming left V 5 bases short and J 1 base short, with 11 bases between. Germline V gene lookup returns CDR1 SGHTA and CDR2 FQGNSA. CDR3 length equals 14 residues. As DNA, the CDR3 is TGTGCCAGCAGCCAACAGGCCGAGAACACTGAAGCTTTCTTT. As protein: CASSQQAENTEAFF.

This clonotype occurred many times. At one boundary the junction diverges from the germline segment, which might be a read error. The genes are TRBV29-1 and TRBJ2-5; no firm D call. CDR3 length: 9 residues. CDR1 SQVTM and CDR2 ANQGSEA come from the germline V gene. The CDR3 sequence: CSVEETQYF. CDR3 nucleotides: TGCAGCGTGGAAGAGACCCAGTACTTC.

This clonotype was recorded a few times. This chain connects TRBV9 to TRBJ2-1; D unresolved. Germline V lookup: CDR1 SGDLS, CDR2 YYNGEE. V lost 2 bases, J lost 0 bases, and 6 bases lay in between. The CDR3 spans 14 residues. The CDR3 reads CASSVTSSYNEQFF. As DNA, the CDR3 is TGTGCCAGCAGCGTGACCAGCTCCTACAATGAGCAGTTCTTC. The whole variable domain, remainder taken from reference TRBV9 and TRBJ2-1, is DSGVTQTPKHLITATGQRVTLRCSPRSGDLSVYWYQQSLDQGLQFLIQYYNGEERAKGNILERFSAQQFPDLHSELNLSSLELGDSALYFCASSVTSSYNEQFFGPGTRLTVL.

The CDR3 DNA follows: TGTGCCAGCAGCGTGAGCGGCCCGAACACCGGGGAGCTGTTTTTT. Encoded protein: CASSVSGPNTGELFF. The chain joins TRBV9 to TRBJ2-2; D may be TRBD2 (5 bases). The V and J ends lost 2 bases and 0 bases respectively, with 8 bases between them. The germline V gene has CDR1 SGDLS and CDR2 YYNGEE. CDR3 length: 15 residues.

This clonotype was detected a few times. This chain joins TRBV5-1 and TRBJ1-6, with D uncertain. With 8 bases removed from V and 3 bases from J, the gap between germline ends came to 9 bases. Germline V gene sequence: CDR1 SGHRS, CDR2 YFSETQ. This CDR3 spans 13 amino acids. CDR3 in amino acids: CASAVDYNSPLHF. DNA for the CDR3: TGCGCCAGTGCGGTGGACTATAATTCACCCCTCCACTTT.

This clonotype has a handful of counts. This chain connects TRBV18 to TRBJ2-7; D not resolved. CDR1 and CDR2 from the germline V gene are KGHSH and LQKENI. The CDR3 covers 13 residues. V was pared by 2 bases and J by 2 bases, with 7 bases between. In DNA form, the CDR3 reads TGTGCCAGCTCACCAAACTCGGCCTACGAGCAGTACTTC. Translation gives CASSPNSAYEQYF.

This clonotype was seen more than once but under ten times. The rearrangement links TRBV25-1 to TRBJ2-4, with TRBD1 as a possible D gene (6 bases). The J call may be mistaken, given a closer DNA end match to TRBJ2-7. This CDR3 is built from 15 residues. Germline CDR1 MGHDK, CDR2 SYGVNS. The CDR3 nucleotides are TGTGCCAGCAGTGAAAACCTCAGCCACAGGGACGAGCAGTACTTC. It is translated as CASSENLSHRDEQYF.

As for this clonotype: This sequence may be a read error, since a much larger clone differs from it by one base. The chain has TRBV6-6 and TRBJ1-1, with D unresolved. The CDR3 is 11 amino acids. CDR1 and CDR2 (germline): MNHNY, SVGAGI (reference sequence). CDR3 amino acids: CEGWSHTEAFF. CDR3 sequence (DNA): TGTGAAGGTTGGTCGCACACTGAAGCTTTCTTT.

This clonotype was seen more than once but under ten times. This rearrangement joins TRBV7-9 to TRBJ2-7; 7 bases match TRBD1. The CDR3 is made up of 13 amino acids. Germline V gene lookup returns CDR1 SEHNR and CDR2 FQNEAQ (reference sequence). J gave up 2 bases and V 11 bases, and 9 bases lay outside the gene matches. In DNA form, the CDR3 reads TGTGCCTCCTCGGACAGGATAGCCTACGAGCAGTACTTC. Its translation: CASSDRIAYEQYF.

This clonotype has more than one count but fewer than ten. The gene calls are TRBV4-1 and TRBJ2-1; 8 positions agree with TRBD2. With V trimmed by 3 bases and J by 15 bases, 7 bases remained unmatched. The CDR3 loop spans 12 amino acids. The germline V gene has CDR1 MGHRA and CDR2 YSYEKL. CDR3 in DNA: TGCGCCAGCAGCCAGGCAGCGGGGGTTACGTTCTTC. Translated, it gives CASSQAAGVTFF.

CDR3 region: CASSGLAGGGDIQYF. CDR3 DNA sequence: TGTGCCAGCAGTGGACTAGCGGGAGGGGGGGACATTCAGTACTTC. This chain uses TRBV28 with TRBJ2-4, with 15 bases identical to TRBD2. CDR1 and CDR2 from the germline V gene are MDHEN and SYDVKM. Trimming took 5 bases from V and 8 from J; bases not matched to a gene: 4. This CDR3 is 15 amino acids long.

This clonotype was seen only a few times. This chain uses TRBV6-6 with TRBJ2-3; TRBD1 matches at 7 bases. The CDR3 totals 13 residues. Trimming took 8 bases from V and 2 from J; bases not matched to a gene: 4. Germline lookup yields CDR1 MNHNY and CDR2 SVGAGI (reference sequence). The DNA of the CDR3 is TGTGCCAGCGTGGGACAGTTCACAGATACGCAGTATTTT. It is translated as CASVGQFTDTQYF.

The table lists this clonotype with a count of one. CDR3 coding DNA: TGCAGTGCCAGACGACAGGTCCTGAACACTGAAGCTTTCTTT. Translating it yields CSARRQVLNTEAFF. The gene calls are TRBV20-1 and TRBJ1-1, with TRBD1 as a possible D gene (6 bases). The germline V gene has CDR1 DFQATT and CDR2 SNEGSKA (reference sequence). This CDR3 contains 14 residues. Trimming took off 6 bases at V and 0 bases at J, with 14 bases between the two ends.